Each of the 10 T cell receptor beta chains below was sequenced from the same sample in a study of shared clonotypes between healthy human individuals (dated by TCRdb to 2018 to 2020). Receptors were amplified or captured by the immunoSEQ multiplex PCR assay. TCRdb re-hosts the immuneACCESS table, in-frame sequences only. Its copies lack some clones; in the studies checked, an unresolved V gene accounts for under half of them, and the cause for the rest is not known. The sample yields some 1,600,000 clones; under 99% were counted once. Less than 0.55% of the sample lies in the top ten. Sequenced sample: naive CD4+ T cells sorted from blood. The label giving this sample's cell subset or site can be read as: CD45RA+ positively selected. The receptors come from a young man in good health.

V gene TRBV10-3 combines with J gene TRBJ1-1; 7 nucleotides agree with TRBD1. Germline lookup yields CDR1 ENHRY and CDR2 SYGVKD. The length of the CDR3 is 14 residues. V lost 6 bases, J lost 0 bases, and 4 bases stayed unmatched. The CDR3, as DNA: TGTGCCATCAGCCCAGGGACAGTGAACACTGAAGCTTTCTTT. This codes for CAISPGTVNTEAFF.

This chain's CDR3 is CASSETPTGLNQPQHF. CDR3 coding DNA: TGTGCCAGCAGTGAAACCCCGACAGGGCTCAATCAGCCCCAGCATTTT. This sequence joins TRBV28 and TRBJ1-5; 7 bases line up with TRBD1. CDR1 is MDHEN and CDR2 is SYDVKM in the germline V gene. The CDR3 length is 16 residues. V dropped 5 bases and J dropped 3; count of bases not matched to a gene: 10. The whole variable domain, filled in from reference TRBV28 and TRBJ1-5, reads DVKVTQSSRYLVKRTGEKVFLECVQDMDHENMFWYRQDPGLGLRLIYFSYDVKMKEKGDIPEGYSVSREKKERFSLILESASTNQTSMYLCASSETPTGLNQPQHFGDGTRLSIL.

The J gene is TRBJ2-7, the V gene TRBV7-2; TRBD2 aligns across 8 bases. CDR1 and CDR2 (germline): SGHTA, FQGNSA. V gave up 5 bases and J gave up 5 bases; unmatched junction bases: 11. The CDR3 runs 15 residues. This chain's CDR3 is CASSARAGELNEQYF. CDR3 nucleotide sequence: TGTGCCAGCAGCGCACGAGCGGGGGAGCTCAACGAGCAGTACTTC.

CDR3 protein: CASSHVQYNEQFF. The DNA for the CDR3 is TGCGCCAGCAGCCACGTACAGTACAATGAGCAGTTCTTC. The chain is built from TRBV4-1 and TRBJ2-1; no clear D. In germline, CDR1 is MGHRA, CDR2 YSYEKL. V was shortened by 3 bases and J by 4 bases, with 7 bases between the two germline ends. The CDR3 spans 13 residues.

The V gene is TRBV29-1, the J gene TRBJ2-1; possible D gene TRBD1, 5 bases. CDR3 size: 16 residues. Germline V gene lookup returns CDR1 SQVTM and CDR2 ANQGSEA. Trimming took 4 bases from V and 5 from J, leaving 21 bases between them. This CDR3 is CSVGGRSRTRNNEQFF. The CDR3 bases are TGCAGCGTTGGGGGCAGATCCCGGACCCGAAACAATGAGCAGTTCTTC.

This clone has only one observation. The chain couples TRBV9 to TRBJ2-3, with 14 bases aligning to TRBD2. Germline V CDR1 and CDR2: SGDLS, YYNGEE. The V gene end was trimmed by 0 bases and the J gene end by 5 bases; junction bases not matched to a gene: 2. The CDR3 spans 16 residues. CDR3 bases: TGTGCCAGCAGCGTAGAGGGACTAGCGGGAGTAGATACGCAGTATTTT. Translated: CASSVEGLAGVDTQYF.

This chain joins TRBV19 and TRBJ1-1; TRBD1 aligns across 10 bases. The CDR3 is 15 residues long. The germline gives CDR1 LNHDA, CDR2 SQIVND (reference sequence). V dropped 6 bases and J dropped 4; count of bases not matched to a gene: 8. CDR3 DNA sequence: TGTGCCAGTAGGCCCCGGGACAGGGGTCCCACTGAAGCTTTCTTT. Protein product: CASRPRDRGPTEAFF.

The chain combines TRBV6-1 with TRBJ1-5; possible D gene TRBD1, 5 bases. The germline V gene has CDR1 MNHNS and CDR2 SASEGT. The CDR3 contains 13 residues. V lost 5 bases and J 3 bases, leaving 8 bases between the germline ends. The CDR3 nucleotides read TGTGCCAGCAGTACAGGATACAATCAGCCCCAGCATTTT. Its translation is CASSTGYNQPQHF.

The sample holds one count of this clone. The V and J genes are TRBV2 and TRBJ2-2, with TRBD2 matching 11 bases. V lost 6 bases, J lost 8 bases, and 5 bases stayed unmatched. The germline V gene encodes CDR1 SNHLY and CDR2 FYNNEI. This CDR3 has 14 residues. CDR3 nucleotides: TGTGCCAGCAGCGGACTAGCGGGTTTGGGGGAGCTGTTTTTT. This codes for CASSGLAGLGELFF.

The chain recombines TRBV7-2 with TRBJ2-1; no clear D gene. Germline values: CDR1 SGHTA, CDR2 FQGNSA. This CDR3 contains 13 residues. V lost 2 bases, J lost 10 bases, and 12 bases lay in between. This CDR3 reads CASSLNYRAEQFF. As DNA, the CDR3 is TGTGCCAGCAGCTTAAACTACCGGGCAGAGCAGTTCTTC.